The T cell receptor (beta chain) under discussion was sequenced for a study of CXCR3-negative and CXCR3-positive naive CD8 T cells. The V gene's germline CDR1 is SGDLS and CDR2 YYNGEE. CDR3 size: 20 residues. Libraries were UMI-labeled 5' RACE TRB cDNA. From its re-call of the 5' RACE reads, TCRdb lists each CDR3 protein once, without DNA. The repertoire table contains around 90,000 distinct CDR3 sequences. With a few hundred thousand cells each, the CD8+ T cell subsets were individually sorted in triplicate. The rearrangement uses TRBV9 and TRBJ2-3; lacking DNA, the TRBD2 call made by TCRdb goes unchecked. This clonotype was obtained from a human donor in good health. Some clones in this sample may be carry-over from other donors' samples. The specimen sequenced was naive CXCR3- CD8+ T cells from blood. Subset here: CD45RO-CCR7+CD27+CD95- naive CD8+ T cells lacking CXCR3 (TNR3-). This chain's CDR3 is CASSVATSLRLAGGTDTQYF. The variable domain in full, with the rest retrieved from reference TRBV9 and TRBJ2-3, is DSGVTQTPKHLITATGQRVTLRCSPRSGDLSVYWYQQSLDQGLQFLIQYYNGEERAKGNILERFSAQQFPDLHSELNLSSLELGDSALYFCASSVATSLRLAGGTDTQYFGPGTRLTVL.